This T cell receptor (beta chain) was sequenced for a study of cytomegalovirus exposure and HLA in healthy donors. With 8 bases clipped from V and 0 bases from J, the junction kept 6 bases outside the gene matches. The CDR3 contains 15 residues. CDR1 and CDR2 (germline): MNHEY, SVGAGI. The PCR employed 60 Vbeta primers together with 13 Jbeta primers. Sequencing was performed with immunoSEQ multiplex PCR; in TCRdb, only in-frame clones are kept and a portion is missing. The sample includes more than 140,000 clones. The receptor comes from a woman younger than 30 in good health and CMV-seronegative. The specimen was PBMCs. The rearrangement joins TRBV6-5 to TRBJ2-2; 7 bases line up with TRBD1. The CDR3 DNA is TGTGCCAGCGCACGGGACAGATCGAACACCGGGGAGCTGTTTTTT. Its protein is CASARDRSNTGELFF.